A selection of T cell receptor beta chains follows, all from one sample in a study of blood T cell repertoires in COVID-19. Sequencing used immunoSEQ multiplex PCR; TCRdb keeps in-frame clones, though not all of them. Counted here are fewer than 700,000 clones, roughly nine tenths occurring once; the ten biggest clones make up roughly 8%. Sequenced sample: peripheral blood. All receptors come from a woman aged 50 to 60 with COVID-19, enrolled during active disease. Each CDR3 is given with its conserved first and last residue. The order of the fields is V gene, clone size, D gene, J gene, CDR3 DNA, CDR3 protein. The D gene is left open where the match is weak. The listing skips clone size in some rows; elsewhere it reads once, few, many or a size class.

TRBV2	NA	NA	TRBJ1-1	TGTGCCAGCAACACCCACACTGAAGCTTTCTTT	CASNTHTEAFF
TRBV15	NA	NA	TRBJ1-2	TGTGCCACCAGCAGAGATTACAGCATCTATGGCTACACCTTC	CATSRDYSIYGYTF
TRBV27	few	TRBD1	TRBJ1-2	TGTGCCAGCAGTGGGCACAGGGGGCGAACGCTATTGGGCTACACCTTC	CASSGHRGRTLLGYTF
TRBV5-1	NA	NA	TRBJ1-5	TGCGCCAGCAGCTTAGGCGGGACGTGGGATCAGCCCCAGCATTTT	CASSLGGTWDQPQHF
TRBV6-5	NA	TRBD2	TRBJ2-7	TGTGCCAGCAAACCTGCGGGGGGCGAAGTGTACGAGCAGTACTTC	CASKPAGGEVYEQYF
TRBV7-8	NA	TRBD1	TRBJ1-1	TGTGCCAGCAGCCAGCCGGGACAGGGGGCCACTGAAGCTTTCTTT	CASSQPGQGATEAFF
TRBV9	NA	TRBD2	TRBJ2-2	TGTGCCAGCAAAAGCGGGACTTTAGGGGAGCTGTTTTTT	CASKSGTLGELFF
TRBV27	once	TRBD2	TRBJ2-2	TGTGCCAGCAGACTAGCGGGGGGTACCGGGGAGCTGTTTTTT	CASRLAGGTGELFF
TRBV7-2	NA	NA	TRBJ2-6	TGTGCCAGCAGCCTTTACTGGACAACCTCCTCTGGGGCCAACGTCCTGACTTTC	CASSLYWTTSSGANVLTF
TRBV12-3/TRBV12-4	NA	TRBD1	TRBJ1-1	TGTGCCAGCAGACAGGGGGTCACTGAAGCTTTCTTT	CASRQGVTEAFF
TRBV7-9	NA	TRBD2	TRBJ2-1	TGTGCCAGCAGCTTATCTCGACTAGCGGGGGAATATGAGCAGTTCTTC	CASSLSRLAGEYEQFF
TRBV6-2/TRBV6-3	NA	NA	TRBJ2-2	TGTGCCAGCAGTTATGGGGACAAGAACACCGGGGAGCTGTTTTTT	CASSYGDKNTGELFF
TRBV10-2	NA	NA	TRBJ1-2	TGCGCCAGCAGTGAGTCGAGAGACAGCCTAGGAGGCTACACCTTC	CASSESRDSLGGYTF
TRBV7-8	few	NA	TRBJ1-3	TGTGCCAGCAGCTTAGTTTCTAGTCGCAGGGGAGCTGGAAACACCATATATTTT	CASSLVSSRRGAGNTIYF
TRBV19	once	TRBD1	TRBJ1-5	TGTGCCAGTAGCCTCTCAGGACAGGGCGATCAGCCCCAGCATTTT	CASSLSGQGDQPQHF